The T cell receptor beta chain described here comes from a study of PD-1 blockade in classical Hodgkin lymphoma. Study summary: Every 2 weeks, patients got 3 mg/kg intravenous nivolumab. Study conclusions and caveats: Prior therapy or disease activity may underlie the repertoire differences, whose causes remain undefined. The study found that TCR diversity rose significantly by C4D1 in CD4+ but not CD8+ cells. Nivolumab initiation under 1 year post-ASCT meant exclusion.

All patients experienced relapse after autologous stem cell transplantation, and brentuximab vedotin exposure was variable. Sequenced by immunoSEQ multiplex PCR; TCRdb stores in-frame clones only, minus some. The sample contains roughly 61,000 clones, roughly nine tenths of which appear only once. Comment on this clone: The antigen remains unidentified.

The TCR originated in a human donor with classical Hodgkin lymphoma. The sample here was peripheral blood mononuclear cells (PBMCs), taken at baseline.

CDR3 sequence reads: CASSSARGSTDTQYF. DNA of the CDR3: TGTGCCAGCAGCTCCGCACGGGGGAGCACAGATACGCAGTATTTT. The rearrangement links TRBV7-9 to TRBJ2-3; D possibly corresponds to TRBD2 (6 bases). V lost 4 bases and J lost 0, with 11 bases in between. Germline V gene sequence: CDR1 SEHNR, CDR2 FQNEAQ (reference sequence). This CDR3 contains 15 residues.